These 5 T cell receptor beta chains share one sample of origin, sequenced in a study of post-analysis software for immune sequencing data (dated by TCRdb to the mid-2010s). Study-wide conclusions, independent of this receptor: A few TRBV segments, including TRBV5-6, TRBV5-1 and TRBV20-1, were significantly more frequent in patients than controls.

The method behind the library was PCR. TCRdb shows the sequencer as Illumina HiSeq 2500. To reduce PCR and sequencing biases, unique molecular identifiers were incorporated into the TCR beta cDNA libraries. TCRdb ran its own pipeline on the public reads, namely fastp trimming at Q25 and MiXCR clone calling, and kept in-frame beta chains. Records with the same CDR3 protein are collapsed into one entry carrying the most frequent genes and DNA. This sample is represented by approximately 690,000 distinct CDR3 sequences; around 64% of them were singletons. The top ten clonotypes cover around 11% of the sample. Which antigens these TCRs recognize remains unknown. Sequenced input: blood. All receptors derive from a girl aged 2 to 9 with multiple sclerosis.

The genes are TRBV4-1 and TRBJ2-1, with TRBD1 matching 7 bases. There are 15 residues in the CDR3. V lost 3 bases to trimming and J lost 3 bases; unmatched junction nucleotides: 5. Germline V gene sequence: CDR1 MGHRA, CDR2 YSYEKL. Here the CDR3 reads CASSQGTDDYNEQFF. The CDR3 DNA sequence: TGCGCCAGCAGCCAGGGGACAGATGACTACAATGAGCAGTTCTTC.

This clonotype was seen a handful of times. The CDR3 sequence is CASSEALLGTQAFF. The CDR3 DNA sequence: TGTGCCAGCAGTGAAGCGCTTTTGGGGACGCAAGCTTTCTTT. The rearrangement uses TRBV2 and TRBJ1-1, with D perhaps matching TRBD1 (5 bases). The CDR3 loop spans 14 amino acids. CDR1 is SNHLY, CDR2 FYNNEI, per germline. Trimming shortened V by 0 bases and J by 9 bases, and 14 bases separated the two germline ends.

The rearrangement uses TRBV7-9 and TRBJ2-7; perhaps TRBD1 as D (5 bases). In germline, CDR1 is SEHNR, CDR2 FQNEAQ (reference sequence). Trimming stripped 5 bases from V and 1 base from J, with 12 bases between. The CDR3 consists of 14 residues. The CDR3 DNA sequence: TGTGCCAGCAGCCTACAGGAAACGTCCTACGAGCAGTACTTC. It translates to CASSLQETSYEQYF.

This clonotype has just a few counts. The chain joins TRBV20-1 to TRBJ2-7; D is undetermined. Germline CDR1 and CDR2: DFQATT and SNEGSKA (reference sequence). V lost 3 bases, J lost 1 base, and 7 bases lay in between. The CDR3 contains 12 residues. DNA of the CDR3: TGCAGTGCTAGGACGGTATCCTACGAGCAGTACTTC. Amino acid sequence: CSARTVSYEQYF.

The chain carries TRBV20-1 and TRBJ1-5, with a possible D match to TRBD1 (6 bases). The CDR3 extends over 16 amino acids. V lost 4 bases and J 2 bases, leaving 18 bases between the germline ends. The V gene's germline CDR1 is DFQATT and CDR2 SNEGSKA (reference sequence). This CDR3 reads CSAKGEFGLGNQPQHF. In DNA form, the CDR3 reads TGCAGTGCTAAGGGGGAGTTCGGTCTCGGCAATCAGCCCCAGCATTTT.